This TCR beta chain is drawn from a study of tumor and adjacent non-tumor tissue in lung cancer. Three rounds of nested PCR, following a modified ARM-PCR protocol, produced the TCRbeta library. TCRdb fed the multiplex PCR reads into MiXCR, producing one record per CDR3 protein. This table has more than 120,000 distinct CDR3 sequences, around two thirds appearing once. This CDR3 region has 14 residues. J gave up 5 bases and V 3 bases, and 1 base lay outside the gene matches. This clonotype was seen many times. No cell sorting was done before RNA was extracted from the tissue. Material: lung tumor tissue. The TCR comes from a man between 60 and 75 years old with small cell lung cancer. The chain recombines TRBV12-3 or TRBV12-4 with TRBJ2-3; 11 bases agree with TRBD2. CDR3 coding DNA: TGTGCCAGCAGTTTTGGGACTAGCGGAGATACGCAGTATTTT. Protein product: CASSFGTSGDTQYF.